This T cell receptor (beta chain) originates from a study of cytomegalovirus exposure and HLA in healthy donors. With 60 Vbeta and 13 Jbeta primers, the PCR was carried out. Clones were sequenced by immunoSEQ multiplex PCR, and TCRdb holds only the in-frame ones, with some missing. The sample has 65,000 to 90,000 clones, around 80% seen once. Trimming took 1 base from V and 4 from J, leaving 10 bases between them. This CDR3 is 15 amino acids long. The germline V gene has CDR1 LGHNA and CDR2 YSLEER. The sequenced sample consisted of PBMCs. The V call is TRBV4-3, the J call TRBJ2-2; a possible D gene is TRBD2 (5 bases). The sequence came from a man aged 18-30 years in good health and CMV-seronegative. The CDR3 DNA reads TGCGCCAGCAGCCAAGGGAGGTCTGCCACCGGGGAGCTGTTTTTT. This encodes CASSQGRSATGELFF.